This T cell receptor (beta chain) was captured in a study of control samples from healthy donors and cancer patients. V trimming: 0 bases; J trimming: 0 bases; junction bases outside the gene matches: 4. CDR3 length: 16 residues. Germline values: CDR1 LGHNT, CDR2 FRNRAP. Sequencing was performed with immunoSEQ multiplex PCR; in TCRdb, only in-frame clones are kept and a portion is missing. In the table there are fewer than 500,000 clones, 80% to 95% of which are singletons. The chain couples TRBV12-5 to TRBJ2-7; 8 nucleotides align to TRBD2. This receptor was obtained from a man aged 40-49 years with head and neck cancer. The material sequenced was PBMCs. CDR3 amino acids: CASGLVISGSSYEQYF. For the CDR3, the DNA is TGTGCTAGTGGTTTGGTAATAAGCGGGAGCTCCTACGAGCAGTACTTC.